This TCR beta chain was sequenced for a study of blood T cell repertoires in COVID-19. Across the whole study: T cells, B-cell-depleted T cells, or PBMCs provided the cDNA or gDNA that served as material.

Original analysis: The authors estimated nucleated cell counts from reference gene primer amplification. Sequenced by immunoSEQ multiplex PCR; TCRdb stores in-frame clones only, minus some. That table supplies the V and J calls and clone size; D and trimming were determined from the DNA. The sample consists of about 370,000 clones, roughly 90% of them appearing once. V lost 3 bases, J lost 4 bases, and 2 bases stayed unmatched. CDR1 is SGDLS and CDR2 is YYNGEE in the germline V gene. The CDR3 runs 14 residues. Seattle enrolled patients during active infection and tracked them longitudinally. The specimen sequenced was peripheral blood. The chain links TRBV9 to TRBJ2-3; TRBD2 matches 10 bases. The sequence came from a woman in her twenties or thirties with COVID-19, enrolled during active disease. The CDR3 DNA follows: TGTGCCAGCAGCGCGACTAGCGGGCCAGATACGCAGTATTTT. It specifies CASSATSGPDTQYF.